This TCR beta chain came from a study of cytomegalovirus exposure and HLA in healthy donors. Trimming cost V 0 bases and J 5 bases; bases outside gene matches: 3. This CDR3 comprises 13 residues. Germline V gene lookup returns CDR1 GTSNPN and CDR2 SVGIG (reference sequence). The PCR had 60 Vbeta and 13 Jbeta primers. TCRdb keeps only in-frame clones here, not all; method: immunoSEQ multiplex PCR. Recorded for this sample: tens of thousands of clones. This rearrangement joins TRBV30 to TRBJ1-1, with 7 nucleotides matching TRBD1. This TCR derives from a male donor in good health and CMV-seropositive. The sequenced sample consisted of PBMCs. The CDR3 region is CAWSVRGQTEAFF. The CDR3 DNA is TGTGCCTGGAGTGTAAGGGGGCAAACTGAAGCTTTCTTT.